The present TCR beta chain was sequenced within a study of OX40 agonist ivuxolimab in advanced cancers. This table comes from immunoSEQ multiplex PCR, and its TCRdb copy is limited to in-frame clones, with some not included. The sample includes some 74,000 clones, about 85% of them seen just once. Germline V gives CDR1 SGHDT, CDR2 YYEEEE. Trimming pared 2 bases from V and 6 bases from J, leaving 8 bases between. The CDR3 totals 12 residues. Concerning this clone: Its target is not known.

Study conclusions and caveats: Low levels of normalized T-cell clonal expansion also appeared in some nonresponders. In general, CD8+ T cells held more expanded clones than CD4+ did, on average.

Sequences were derived from CD4+ or CD8+ T cells sorted from blood, sampled in a trial of the OX40 agonist ivuxolimab. This receptor was obtained from an adult with an advanced solid tumor such as melanoma, head and neck, liver or kidney cancer. The genes are TRBV5-6 and TRBJ2-5, with a possible D match to TRBD2 (6 bases). CDR3 coding DNA: TGTGCCAGCAGCTTCGGGGGACAGACCCAGTACTTC. Protein sequence: CASSFGGQTQYF.